The 22 T cell receptor beta chains presented below share a single source sample, sequenced in a study of breast tumors, draining lymph nodes, adjacent tissues (dated by TCRdb to the mid-2010s). Libraries were constructed by multiplex PCR. TCRdb records Illumina HiSeq 2000 as the sequencer. TCRdb reanalyzed the raw reads on its own, using fastp at Q25 for trimming and MiXCR for clone calling, and kept in-frame beta chains. CDR3 protein duplicates are merged, each entry listing the most common genes and DNA. For this sample the table gives fewer than 15,000 distinct CDR3 sequences, of which 47% were detected only once. Over 25% of the sample comes from the top ten. Specimen: tumor-adjacent breast tissue. These TCRs come from a female donor with breast cancer. Some clones in this sample may be carry-over from other donors' samples.

This clonotype counts as medium-sized. The chain combines TRBV24-1 with TRBJ2-7; TRBD1 agrees at 9 bases. The CDR3 runs to 15 residues. V was pared by 9 bases and J by 3 bases, with 11 bases of the junction left unmatched. Per germline, CDR1 KGHDR and CDR2 SFDVKD. CDR3: CATGTTGGRLYEQYF. In DNA, the CDR3 is TGTGCCACCGGAACGACAGGGGGTAGGCTCTACGAGCAGTACTTC.

This clonotype was counted ten times or more. A much larger clone sits a single nucleotide away, making a read error possible. The rearrangement links TRBV9 to TRBJ2-1; 10 bases match TRBD1. Germline V gene sequence: CDR1 SGDLS, CDR2 YYNGEE. The CDR3 is 15 amino acids. In DNA form, the CDR3 reads TGTGCCAGCAGTGACACGGGACAGGGGTTCGGTGAGCCGTTCTTC. The encoded protein is CASSDTGQGFGEPFF.

The V and J genes are TRBV7-9 and TRBJ2-7; possibly TRBD1 or TRBD2 for D (5 bases each). Trimming left V 7 bases short and J 5 bases short, with 15 bases between. CDR3 length equals 13 residues. In germline, CDR1 is SEHNR, CDR2 FQNEAQ (reference sequence). CDR3 nucleotide sequence: TGTGCCAGCAATCGGGACGGGTTCGACGAGCAGTACTTC. This encodes CASNRDGFDEQYF. The full variable domain, with the rest looked up from reference TRBV7-9 and TRBJ2-7, is DTGVSQNPRHKITKRGQNVTFRCDPISEHNRLYWYRQTLGQGPEFLTYFQNEAQLEKSRLLSDRFSAERPKGSFSTLEIQRTEQGDSAMYLCASNRDGFDEQYFGPGTRLTVT.

This clonotype has ten or more counts. Its ends do not fully match the called genes, so a read error is possible. The chain carries TRBV6-5 and TRBJ2-5, with D hard to call. Per germline, CDR1 MNHEY and CDR2 SVGAGI. This CDR3 contains 16 residues. The CDR3 sequence: CASSHSFTATQETQYF. The CDR3 nucleotides read TGTGCCAGCAGTCACTCCTTTACAGCGACCCAAGAGACCCAGTACTTC.

This clonotype came up many times. This chain uses TRBV10-3 with TRBJ1-2; 8 positions match TRBD1. This CDR3 region has 14 residues. V lost 3 bases and J lost 5; bases outside the gene matches: 5. The germline CDR1 and CDR2 sequences are ENHRY and SYGVKD. CDR3 bases: TGTGCCATCAGTGACGGCAGGGGGCTTTATGGCTACACCTTC. It encodes CAISDGRGLYGYTF.

Many counts were recorded for this clonotype. The chain couples TRBV15 to TRBJ2-4; 8 bases fit TRBD2. Trimming cost V 9 bases and J 0 bases; bases outside gene matches: 7. From germline, CDR1 is LNHNV and CDR2 YYDKDF (reference sequence). This CDR3 region has 15 residues. CDR3 in DNA: TGTGCCACTAAGAGCGGGGGTATAGCCAAAAACATTCAGTACTTC. This translates into CATKSGGIAKNIQYF.

This rearrangement joins TRBV20-1 to TRBJ1-4; possible D gene TRBD1, 5 bases. V dropped 0 bases and J dropped 8 bases, with 16 bases sitting between them. The length of the CDR3 is 15 residues. Germline V gene sequence: CDR1 DFQATT, CDR2 SNEGSKA (reference sequence). The CDR3 nucleotides read TGCAGTGCTAGAGACCTATCGGGGACGGGAGAAAAACTGTTTTTT. This gives the protein CSARDLSGTGEKLFF.

This clonotype was seen at least ten times. A junction end diverges from the germline sequence, so it may reflect a read error. This chain uses TRBV29-1 with TRBJ2-5; TRBD2 matches 14 bases. This CDR3 has 15 residues. Germline loops: CDR1 SQVTM, CDR2 ANQGSEA. As DNA, the CDR3 is TGCAGCGTTGATGGGACTAGCGGGAGCCAAGAGACCCAATACTTC. As protein: CSVDGTSGSQETQYF.

There are many counts of this clonotype. The chain links TRBV27 to TRBJ2-2; maybe TRBD2 (7 bases). Germline V gene sequence: CDR1 MNHEY, CDR2 SMNVEV (reference sequence). The CDR3 has 15 residues. V gave up 7 bases and J gave up 5 bases, with 17 bases separating them. The CDR3 region is CASTRGGAGTGELFF. CDR3 DNA: TGTGCCAGCACTAGAGGGGGGGCCGGGACCGGGGAGCTGTTTTTT.

This clonotype was counted at least ten times. The CDR3 protein is CASSLKGSGNQPQHF. The DNA for the CDR3 is TGTGCCAGCAGTTTGAAGGGGTCAGGCAATCAGCCCCAGCATTTT. This chain joins TRBV12-3 or TRBV12-4 and TRBJ1-5; perhaps TRBD1 as D (5 bases). The CDR3 has 15 amino acids. Deletions cut 3 bases from V and 2 bases from J, with 11 bases between.

This chain joins TRBV7-9 and TRBJ2-1, with unresolved D. With 4 bases removed from V and 8 bases from J, the gap between germline ends came to 6 bases. Germline CDR1 reads SEHNR; CDR2 reads FQNEAQ (reference sequence). The CDR3 extends over 11 amino acids. The CDR3 DNA sequence: TGTGCCAGCAGCTCTGTCGATGAGCAGTTCTTC. Its translation is CASSSVDEQFF.

As for this clonotype: This clone may be a read error of a much larger clone one base away. CDR3 sequence: CASARQSMDTEAFF. The CDR3 DNA reads TGTGCCAGCGCGCGACAGAGCATGGACACTGAAGCTTTCTTT. The chain joins TRBV2 to TRBJ1-1; possible D gene TRBD1, 5 bases. The CDR3 spans 14 residues. The ends were cut back, 8 bases at V and 3 bases at J, with 16 bases in the middle. Germline-derived CDR1 and CDR2 are SNHLY and FYNNEI.

This clonotype was seen more than once but under ten times. A read error may explain this, as a much larger clone is one base away. V and J are TRBV29-1 and TRBJ2-1, with D perhaps TRBD2 (6 bases). Trimming stripped 4 bases from V and 8 bases from J, with 18 bases between. CDR1 is SQVTM and CDR2 is ANQGSEA in the germline V gene. The CDR3 covers 14 residues. CDR3 loop: CSVVYFLGEDEQFF. CDR3 sequence (DNA): TGCAGCGTTGTTTACTTCTTAGGGGAGGATGAGCAGTTCTTC.

By share, this clonotype ranks as medium-sized (0.01 to 0.1%). The chain joins TRBV12-3 or TRBV12-4 to TRBJ2-7; the match to TRBD1 covers 9 bases. This CDR3 has 16 amino acids. The J segment lost 4 bases and the V segment lost 6 bases, leaving 13 bases of the junction unmatched. The CDR3: CASSPWNRGLQYEQYF. In nucleotides, the CDR3 is TGTGCCAGCAGCCCGTGGAACAGGGGGCTCCAATACGAGCAGTACTTC.

This clonotype was found many times. The rearrangement uses TRBV28 and TRBJ1-2, with unresolved D. V dropped 1 base and J dropped 6 bases, with 21 bases sitting between them. Per the germline V gene, CDR1 is MDHEN and CDR2 is SYDVKM. The CDR3 has 17 amino acids. The CDR3 sequence: CASSLYFSGHVRHGYTF. CDR3 coding DNA: TGTGCCAGCAGTTTATACTTCTCCGGGCACGTACGCCATGGCTACACCTTC.

This clonotype came up once. One junction end disagrees with the germline gene, perhaps due to a read error. The chain links TRBV20-1 to TRBJ2-5, with 11 positions matching TRBD1. The CDR3 spans 11 residues. CDR1 and CDR2 from the germline V gene are DFQATT and SNEGSKA (reference sequence). Here the CDR3 reads CSAGDRDRGCF. In nucleotides, the CDR3 is TGCAGTGCTGGAGATAGGGACAGGGGGTGCTTC.

The chain links TRBV7-2 to TRBJ2-3; D may be TRBD2 (5 bases). Between the trimmed V and J ends, which lost 3 bases and 11 bases, there was a span of 12 bases. Germline-derived CDR1 and CDR2 are SGHTA and FQGNSA. The CDR3 length is 12 residues. The CDR3 spells CASSLGIRGQYF. CDR3 in DNA: TGTGCCAGCAGCTTGGGAATCCGGGGGCAGTATTTT.

This clonotype was found many times. The chain combines TRBV4-3 with TRBJ2-1; possible D gene TRBD2, 6 bases. Between the trimmed V and J ends, which lost 0 bases and 4 bases, there was a span of 13 bases. Germline V gene sequence: CDR1 LGHNA, CDR2 YSLEER. The CDR3 extends over 16 amino acids. CDR3 amino acids: CASSQDGQGGYNEQFF. The CDR3, as DNA: TGCGCCAGCAGCCAAGATGGGCAGGGAGGATACAATGAGCAGTTCTTC.

This clonotype was counted many times. A much larger clone differs by one base, so this may be a read error. V is TRBV20-1 and J is TRBJ1-5; no firm D call. From germline, CDR1 is DFQATT and CDR2 SNEGSKA (reference sequence). V shed 3 bases and J shed 6 bases, with 18 bases lying between them. CDR3 size: 15 residues. CDR3 in amino acids: CSASSPGPATQPQHF. The CDR3 DNA sequence: TGCAGTGCTAGTAGTCCAGGCCCGGCGACTCAGCCCCAGCATTTT.

The sample holds many counts of this clonotype. This chain joins TRBV6-6 and TRBJ2-1; no firm D call. V was clipped by 7 bases and J by 1 base, with 14 bases between them. The germline V gene has CDR1 MNHNY and CDR2 SVGAGI (reference sequence). The CDR3 sequence is 15 residues long. The CDR3 loop is CASTLRVDSYNEQFF. In nucleotides, the CDR3 is TGTGCCAGCACTCTTAGGGTAGATTCCTACAATGAGCAGTTCTTC.

This clonotype was counted a few times. CDR3 amino acids: CASSFGQGAREQYF. The DNA for the CDR3 is TGTGCCAGCAGCTTCGGACAGGGGGCGCGGGAGCAGTACTTC. This chain joins TRBV7-3 and TRBJ2-7; 11 bases align to TRBD1. The CDR3 covers 14 residues. Germline V gene lookup returns CDR1 SGHTA and CDR2 FQGTGA. Trimming cost V 3 bases and J 7 bases; bases outside gene matches: 5.

V usage is TRBV5-1 and J usage is TRBJ2-3; 8 nucleotides match TRBD1. The trim removed 7 bases at V and 1 base at J, leaving 11 bases unmatched. Germline values: CDR1 SGHRS, CDR2 YFSETQ. The CDR3 consists of 16 residues. In DNA form, the CDR3 reads TGCGCCAGCCCCTTAGCGGCGACAGGGGGCACAGATACGCAGTATTTT. It yields the protein CASPLAATGGTDTQYF. The full variable domain, its missing parts supplied by reference TRBV5-1 and TRBJ2-3, is KAGVTQTPRYLIKTRGQQVTLSCSPISGHRSVSWYQQTPGQGLQFLFEYFSETQRNKGNFPGRFSGRQFSNSRSEMNVSTLELGDSALYLCASPLAATGGTDTQYFGPGTRLTVL.